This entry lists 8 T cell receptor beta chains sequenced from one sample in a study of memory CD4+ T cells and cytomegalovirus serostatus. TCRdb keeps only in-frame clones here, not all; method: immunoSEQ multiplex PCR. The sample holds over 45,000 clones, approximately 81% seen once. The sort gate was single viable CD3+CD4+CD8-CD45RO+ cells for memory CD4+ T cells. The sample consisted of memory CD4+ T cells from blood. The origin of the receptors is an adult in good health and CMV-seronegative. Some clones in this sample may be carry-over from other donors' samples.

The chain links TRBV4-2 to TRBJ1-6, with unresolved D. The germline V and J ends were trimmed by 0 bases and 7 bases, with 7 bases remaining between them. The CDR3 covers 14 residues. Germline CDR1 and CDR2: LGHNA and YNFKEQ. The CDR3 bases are TGTGCCAGCAGCCAAGATGTGTCAAATTCACCCCTCCACTTT. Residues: CASSQDVSNSPLHF.

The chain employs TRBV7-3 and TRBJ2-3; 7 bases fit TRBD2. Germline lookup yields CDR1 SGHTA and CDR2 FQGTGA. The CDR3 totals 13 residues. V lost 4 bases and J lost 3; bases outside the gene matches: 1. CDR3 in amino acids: CASSSSGTDTQYF. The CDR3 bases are TGTGCCAGCAGCTCTAGCGGAACAGATACGCAGTATTTT. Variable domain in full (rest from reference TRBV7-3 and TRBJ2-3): GAGVSQTPSNKVTEKGKYVELRCDPISGHTALYWYRQSLGQGPEFLIYFQGTGAADDSGLPNDRFFAVRPEGSVSTLKIQRTERGDSAVYLCASSSSGTDTQYFGPGTRLTVL.

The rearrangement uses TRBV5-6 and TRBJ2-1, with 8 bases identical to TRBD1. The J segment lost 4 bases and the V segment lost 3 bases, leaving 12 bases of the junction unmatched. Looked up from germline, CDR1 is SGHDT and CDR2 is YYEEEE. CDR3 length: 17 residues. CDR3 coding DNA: TGTGCCAGCAGCTCGTATTCCGGACAGGGATCGTACAATGAGCAGTTCTTC. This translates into CASSSYSGQGSYNEQFF.

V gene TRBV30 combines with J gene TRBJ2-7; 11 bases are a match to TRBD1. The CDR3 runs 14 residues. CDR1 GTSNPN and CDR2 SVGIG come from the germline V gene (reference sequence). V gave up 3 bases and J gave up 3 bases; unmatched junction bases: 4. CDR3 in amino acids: CAWSSGTGGYEQYF. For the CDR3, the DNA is TGTGCCTGGAGCTCCGGGACAGGGGGCTACGAGCAGTACTTC. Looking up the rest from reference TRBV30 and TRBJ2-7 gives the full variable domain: SQTIHQWPATLVQPVGSPLSLECTVEGTSNPNLYWYRQAAGRGLQLLFYSVGIGQISSEVPQNLSASRPQDRQFILSSKKLLLSDSGFYLCAWSSGTGGYEQYFGPGTRLTVT.

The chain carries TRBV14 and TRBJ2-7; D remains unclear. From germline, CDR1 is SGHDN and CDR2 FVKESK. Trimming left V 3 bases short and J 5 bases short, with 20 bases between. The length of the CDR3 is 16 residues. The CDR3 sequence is CASSQGHGLGRDEQYF. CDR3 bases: TGTGCCAGCAGCCAGGGTCACGGGTTAGGAAGAGACGAGCAGTACTTC.

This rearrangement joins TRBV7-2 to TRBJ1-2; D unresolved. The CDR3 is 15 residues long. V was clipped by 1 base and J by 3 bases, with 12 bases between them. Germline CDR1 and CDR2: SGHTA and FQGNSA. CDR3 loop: CASSLDRSADYGYTF. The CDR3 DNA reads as TGTGCCAGCAGCTTAGATCGGTCGGCGGACTATGGCTACACCTTC.

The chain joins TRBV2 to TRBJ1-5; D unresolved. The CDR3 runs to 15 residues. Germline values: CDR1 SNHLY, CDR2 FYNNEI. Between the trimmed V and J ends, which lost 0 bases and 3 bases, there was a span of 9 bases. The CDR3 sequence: CASSEARGNNQPQHF. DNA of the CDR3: TGTGCCAGCAGTGAAGCGCGAGGGAACAATCAGCCCCAGCATTTT.

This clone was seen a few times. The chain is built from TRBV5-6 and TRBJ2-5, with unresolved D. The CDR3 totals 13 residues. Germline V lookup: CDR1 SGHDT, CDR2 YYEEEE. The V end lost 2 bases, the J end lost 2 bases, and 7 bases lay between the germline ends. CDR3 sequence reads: CASSFGRQETQYF. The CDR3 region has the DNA TGTGCCAGCAGCTTCGGACGTCAAGAGACCCAGTACTTC.